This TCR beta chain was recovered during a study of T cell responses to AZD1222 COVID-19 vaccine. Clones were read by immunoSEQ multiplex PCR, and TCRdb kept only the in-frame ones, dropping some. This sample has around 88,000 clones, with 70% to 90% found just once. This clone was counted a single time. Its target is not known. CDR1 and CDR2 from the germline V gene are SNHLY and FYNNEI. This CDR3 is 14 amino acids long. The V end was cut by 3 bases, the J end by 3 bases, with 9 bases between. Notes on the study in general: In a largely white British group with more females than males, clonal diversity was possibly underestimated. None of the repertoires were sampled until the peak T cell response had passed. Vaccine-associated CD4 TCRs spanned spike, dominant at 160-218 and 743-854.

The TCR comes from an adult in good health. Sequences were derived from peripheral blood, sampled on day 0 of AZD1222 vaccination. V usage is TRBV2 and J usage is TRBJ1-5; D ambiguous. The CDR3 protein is CASSEPVPNQPQHF. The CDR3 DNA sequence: TGTGCCAGCAGTGAGCCGGTGCCCAATCAGCCCCAGCATTTT.